Listed here are 17 T cell receptor beta chains from one sample, sequenced in a study of T cells in Graves' hyperthyroidism and ophthalmopathy. Using RNA transcripts as the source, TCR beta CDR3 regions were amplified. With the HTBI primer set, the TCR CDR3 went through a first round of RT-PCR. TCRdb processed the multiplex PCR reads anew with MiXCR; each CDR3 protein has one entry. Of roughly 740,000 distinct CDR3 sequences listed, 16% are singletons. Sequencing was done on a sample of blood. These receptors originate from a man younger than 35 with Graves' hyperthyroidism.

This clonotype was counted only a few times. The rearrangement uses TRBV19 and TRBJ2-1; the D is unclear. V dropped 8 bases and J dropped 3 bases, with 11 bases sitting between them. Germline V gives CDR1 LNHDA, CDR2 SQIVND (reference sequence). The CDR3 runs 13 residues. Here the CDR3 reads CASGEVLYNEQFF. The CDR3 nucleotides read TGTGCCAGTGGTGAGGTACTCTACAATGAGCAGTTCTTC. The variable domain in full, completed from reference TRBV19 and TRBJ2-1, reads DGGITQSPKYLFRKEGQNVTLSCEQNLNHDAMYWYRQDPGQGLRLIYYSQIVNDFQKGDIAEGYSVSREKKESFPLTVTSAQKNPTAFYLCASGEVLYNEQFFGPGTRLTVL.

This clonotype came up many times. This chain connects TRBV28 to TRBJ2-1; D is possibly TRBD2 (6 bases). With 3 bases removed from V and 4 bases from J, the gap between germline ends came to 19 bases. The CDR3 runs to 17 residues. CDR1 and CDR2 (germline): MDHEN, SYDVKM. This CDR3 is CASSLTVGSALYNEQFF. The CDR3 bases are TGTGCCAGCAGTTTGACGGTCGGGAGTGCCCTTTACAATGAGCAGTTCTTC.

This chain connects TRBV6-1 to TRBJ2-1; D may be TRBD2 (5 bases). The CDR3 is made up of 14 amino acids. Germline V gives CDR1 MNHNS, CDR2 SASEGT. Trimming took off 4 bases at V and 5 bases at J, with 12 bases between the two ends. The CDR3 DNA reads as TGTGCCAGCAGTGTTATTAGCGCCCACAATGAGCAGTTCTTC. Protein product: CASSVISAHNEQFF.

In its sample, this clonotype was seen many times. CDR3 sequence reads: CASSEAANLNYEQYF. The DNA for the CDR3 is TGTGCCAGCAGTGAAGCCGCAAACTTGAACTACGAGCAGTACTTC. The J gene is TRBJ2-7, the V gene TRBV2; D unresolved. Germline CDR1 SNHLY, CDR2 FYNNEI. Trimming removed 0 bases at V and 3 bases at J, with 12 bases between. This CDR3 is built from 15 residues. Combining the CDR3 with reference TRBV2 and TRBJ2-7 gives the whole variable domain EPEVTQTPSHQVTQMGQEVILRCVPISNHLYFYWYRQILGQKVEFLVSFYNNEISEKSEIFDDQFSVERPDGSNFTLKIRSTKLEDSAMYFCASSEAANLNYEQYFGPGTRLTVT.

In this sample, this clonotype turned up a few times. The rearrangement links TRBV13 to TRBJ2-2; no firm D call. The CDR3 totals 14 residues. CDR1 PRHDT and CDR2 FYEKMQ come from the germline V gene (reference sequence). The V and J ends lost 4 bases and 1 base respectively, with 7 bases between them. The CDR3 DNA reads TGTGCCAGCAGCTCCCCCCTGAACACCGGGGAGCTGTTTTTT. This codes for CASSSPLNTGELFF.

The chain joins TRBV18 to TRBJ2-1; TRBD2 matches 13 bases. CDR1 is KGHSH and CDR2 is LQKENI in the germline V gene. This CDR3 region has 17 residues. J was trimmed by 6 bases and V by 4 bases; bases with no gene match: 9. The CDR3 bases are TGTGCCAGCTCACGGACTAGCGGGAGTTCCGATCGCAATGAGCAGTTCTTC. Amino acid sequence: CASSRTSGSSDRNEQFF.

This clonotype was picked up many times. The chain uses TRBV12-3 or TRBV12-4 and TRBJ1-1; 7 nucleotides agree with TRBD1. The V segment lost 3 bases and the J segment 4 bases; nucleotides outside the gene matches: 5. This CDR3 has 14 residues. CDR3 nucleotide sequence: TGTGCCAGCAGTTTTTACAGGGGCGGCACTGAAGCTTTCTTT. This translates into CASSFYRGGTEAFF.

This clonotype was seen at least ten times. The chain has TRBV24-1 and TRBJ1-2; TRBD1 agrees at 12 bases. CDR1 and CDR2 from the germline V gene are KGHDR and SFDVKD. The CDR3 sequence is 14 residues long. V lost 9 bases, J lost 6 bases, and 7 bases stayed unmatched. This chain's CDR3 is CATGGTGGTDGYTF. In nucleotides, the CDR3 is TGTGCCACCGGCGGGACAGGGGGCACAGATGGCTACACCTTC.

This clonotype was counted many times. This chain uses TRBV5-1 with TRBJ2-1; D remains ambiguous. This CDR3 has 13 residues. V was pared by 0 bases and J by 9 bases, with 10 bases between. The germline gives CDR1 SGHRS, CDR2 YFSETQ. The DNA of the CDR3 is TGCGCCAGCAGCTTGGTCCCAACGACTGAGCAGTTCTTC. Protein product: CASSLVPTTEQFF.

Ten or more counts support this clonotype. J is TRBJ2-3 and V is TRBV27; no firm D call. The V end lost 2 bases, the J end lost 4 bases, and 10 bases lay between the germline ends. Germline V gene lookup returns CDR1 MNHEY and CDR2 SMNVEV (reference sequence). This CDR3 has 14 residues. CDR3 sequence: CASSLVEASDTQYF. In DNA form, the CDR3 reads TGTGCCAGCAGTTTAGTAGAGGCGTCAGATACGCAGTATTTT.

Ten or more counts support this clonotype. The chain employs TRBV12-3 or TRBV12-4 and TRBJ2-7; weak D call: TRBD1 (6 bases). The CDR3 loop spans 14 amino acids. V lost 5 bases, J lost 4 bases, and 15 bases lay in between. The CDR3 region has the DNA TGTGCCAGCAGTCAACAGGGCGGCGGGTACGAGCAGTACTTC. Residues: CASSQQGGGYEQYF.

This clonotype has just a few counts. Written as DNA, the CDR3 is TGCAGTGCCCCCCTGGCGGGGGTTTATACGCAGTATTTT. Translated, it gives CSAPLAGVYTQYF. The chain uses TRBV20-1 and TRBJ2-3; TRBD2 aligns across 7 bases. Germline V gene lookup returns CDR1 DFQATT and CDR2 SNEGSKA (reference sequence). V trimming: 6 bases; J trimming: 7 bases; junction bases outside the gene matches: 10. The CDR3 totals 13 residues.

The chain combines TRBV28 with TRBJ1-3, with D perhaps matching TRBD1 (5 bases). Per germline, CDR1 MDHEN and CDR2 SYDVKM. V lost 4 bases and J lost 4, with 20 bases in between. CDR3 length equals 17 residues. This chain's CDR3 is CASSYLKPRTIGNTIYF. CDR3 in DNA: TGTGCCAGCAGTTACCTAAAACCAAGGACAATAGGAAACACCATATATTTT.

This clonotype has ten or more counts. This chain links TRBV6-1 with TRBJ2-7; 7 bases align to TRBD1. The V gene end was trimmed by 5 bases and the J gene end by 1 base; junction bases not matched to a gene: 8. Germline-derived CDR1 and CDR2 are MNHNS and SASEGT. The CDR3 extends over 15 amino acids. The CDR3 DNA reads as TGTGCCAGCAGTACCCGACAGGGTACTTCCTACGAGCAGTACTTC. This sequence encodes CASSTRQGTSYEQYF.

Ten or more counts support this clonotype. This rearrangement joins TRBV12-3 or TRBV12-4 to TRBJ2-3; 14 nucleotides match TRBD2. V trimming: 0 bases; J trimming: 4 bases; junction bases outside the gene matches: 12. CDR3 length: 20 amino acids. The CDR3 nucleotides are TGTGCCAGCAGTTTAGCCCGACTAGCGGGAGGGATCGGGAAGGCAGATACGCAGTATTTT. Protein sequence: CASSLARLAGGIGKADTQYF.

V is TRBV20-1 and J is TRBJ2-1; 10 bases fit TRBD2. From germline, CDR1 is DFQATT and CDR2 SNEGSKA (reference sequence). The CDR3 totals 13 residues. CDR3 in amino acids: CTAGLASNNEQFF. CDR3 sequence (DNA): TGCACCGCGGGACTAGCGAGCAACAATGAGCAGTTCTTC.

This clonotype was observed a handful of times. The chain is built from TRBV19 and TRBJ1-5, with D possibly being TRBD1 (5 bases). The CDR3 covers 15 residues. Trimming shortened V by 3 bases and J by 0 bases, and 9 bases separated the two germline ends. Germline-derived CDR1 and CDR2 are LNHDA and SQIVND (reference sequence). CDR3 in DNA: TGTGCCAGTAGTATGGGGGGATATAGCAATCAGCCCCAGCATTTT. Translating gives CASSMGGYSNQPQHF.